What follows describes a single T cell receptor (beta chain). The antigen is undetermined. With 6 bases removed from V and 4 bases from J, the gap between germline ends came to 12 bases. The germline V gene has CDR1 MNHNS and CDR2 SASEGT. The CDR3 covers 13 residues. The data originate from a study of T cell repertoires in cytomegalovirus infection. Study as a whole: Through public TCR beta signatures, both CMV infection and matching HLA type were indicated. Overall study findings and caveats: CMV carriers having the relevant HLA were flagged by cumulative public TCR beta family frequency. Ex vivo, HLA-C-restricted CMV-specific TCR beta clonotypes prevailed over the rest of the response.

Via MiXCR, TCRdb re-called the reads, giving one row per CDR3 protein. The data contain some 180,000 distinct CDR3 sequences, approximately 19% of them singletons. The genes are TRBV6-1 and TRBJ1-1, with D unclear. The sequence was obtained from a human donor in good health (CMV status not recorded). Some clones in this sample may be carry-over from other donors' samples. What was sequenced was PBMCs. This chain's CDR3 is CASSQTPSTEAFF. CDR3 DNA: TGTGCCAGCAGCCAGACCCCGAGCACTGAAGCTTTCTTT.